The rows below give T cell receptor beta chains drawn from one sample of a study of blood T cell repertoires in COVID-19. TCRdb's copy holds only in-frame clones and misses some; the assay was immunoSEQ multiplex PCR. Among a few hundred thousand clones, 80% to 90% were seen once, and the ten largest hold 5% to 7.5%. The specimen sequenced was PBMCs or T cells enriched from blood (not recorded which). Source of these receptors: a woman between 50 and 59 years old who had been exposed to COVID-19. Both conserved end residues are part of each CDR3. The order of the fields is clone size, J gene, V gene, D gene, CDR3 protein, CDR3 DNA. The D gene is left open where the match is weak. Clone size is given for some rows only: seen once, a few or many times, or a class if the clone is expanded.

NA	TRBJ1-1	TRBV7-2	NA	CASRKQASLNTEAFF	TGTGCCAGCAGGAAACAGGCGTCCCTGAACACTGAAGCTTTCTTT
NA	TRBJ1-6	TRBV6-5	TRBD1	CASSYADRGDSPLHF	TGTGCCAGCAGTTATGCGGACAGGGGAGACTCACCCCTCCACTTT
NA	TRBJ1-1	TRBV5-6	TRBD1	CASSLFLRGLNSEAFF	TGTGCCAGCAGCTTGTTCTTAAGGGGGCTTAACTCTGAAGCTTTCTTT
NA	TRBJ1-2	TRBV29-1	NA	CSVGVTGKSNYGYTF	TGCAGCGTTGGAGTAACAGGGAAATCTAACTATGGCTACACCTTC
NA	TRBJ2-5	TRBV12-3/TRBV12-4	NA	CASSLLRRAQYF	TGTGCCAGCAGTTTACTGAGGCGGGCCCAGTACTTC
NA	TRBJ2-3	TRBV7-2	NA	CASSLQAAPTDTQYF	TGTGCCAGCAGCCTACAGGCCGCCCCCACAGATACGCAGTATTTT
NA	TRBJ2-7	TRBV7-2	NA	CASSLGGGGYEQYF	TGTGCCAGCAGCTTAGGGGGGGGCGGCTACGAGCAGTACTTC
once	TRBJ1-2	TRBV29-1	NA	CSAEGPGSQYGYTF	TGCAGCGCGGAGGGGCCGGGCAGTCAGTATGGCTACACCTTC
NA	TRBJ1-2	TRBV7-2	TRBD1	CASSTPTGGIIGYTF	TGTGCCAGCAGCACTCCGACAGGGGGCATTATAGGCTACACCTTC
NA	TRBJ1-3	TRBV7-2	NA	CASSLGGKGGNTIYF	TGTGCCAGCAGCTTAGGAGGGAAGGGTGGAAACACCATATATTTT
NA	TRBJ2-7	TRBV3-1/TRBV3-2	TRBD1	CASSLTGYEQYF	TGTGCCAGCAGCTTGACAGGGTACGAGCAGTACTTC
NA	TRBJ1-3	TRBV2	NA	CASKSRSGNTIYF	TGTGCCAGTAAATCTCGCTCTGGAAACACCATATATTTT
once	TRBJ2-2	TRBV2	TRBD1	CAGTDPNTGELFF	TGTGCCGGGACAGATCCGAACACCGGGGAGCTGTTTTTT
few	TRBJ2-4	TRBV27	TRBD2	CASASGGLNIQYF	TGTGCCAGCGCTAGCGGGGGGCTAAACATTCAGTACTTC
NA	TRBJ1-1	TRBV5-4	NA	CASSLVGRGNTEAFF	TGTGCCAGCAGCTTGGTGGGGAGGGGGAACACTGAAGCTTTCTTT
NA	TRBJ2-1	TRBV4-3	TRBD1	CASSQDRNRGPETPYNEQFF	TGCGCCAGCAGCCAAGATCGAAACAGGGGCCCCGAGACCCCCTACAATGAGCAGTTCTTC
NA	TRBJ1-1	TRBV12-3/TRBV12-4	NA	CASSPRETKAFF	TGTGCCAGCAGTCCACGGGAGACTAAAGCTTTCTTT
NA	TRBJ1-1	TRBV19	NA	CASSPYASTGNTEAFF	TGTGCCAGTAGTCCCTACGCGTCAACAGGGAACACTGAAGCTTTCTTT
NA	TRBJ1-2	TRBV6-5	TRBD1	CASSTGVYGYTF	TGTGCCAGCAGCACAGGGGTCTATGGCTACACCTTC
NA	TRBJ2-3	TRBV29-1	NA	CSVGTTTDTQYF	TGCAGCGTTGGGACTACCACAGATACGCAGTATTTT
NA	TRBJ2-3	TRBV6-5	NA	CASSLSTPTDTQYF	TGTGCCAGCAGTCTCTCCACACCGACAGATACGCAGTATTTT
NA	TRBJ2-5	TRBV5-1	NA	CASSLAETQYF	TGCGCCAGCAGCCTTGCGGAGACCCAGTACTTC
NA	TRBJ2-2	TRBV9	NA	CASSVLPDSTGELFF	TGTGCCAGCAGCGTACTCCCCGACAGCACCGGGGAGCTGTTTTTT
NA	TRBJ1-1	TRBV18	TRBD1	CASRSFEDRTTGDTEAFF	TGTGCCAGCCGCAGCTTTGAAGATCGGACAACAGGGGACACTGAAGCTTTCTTT
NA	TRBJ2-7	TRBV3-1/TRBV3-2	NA	CASSRTSAGEQYF	TGTGCCAGCAGCCGCACTTCAGCGGGCGAGCAGTACTTC
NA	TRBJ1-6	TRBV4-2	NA	CASSQEGANSPLHF	TGTGCCAGCAGCCAAGAGGGGGCTAATTCACCCCTCCACTTT
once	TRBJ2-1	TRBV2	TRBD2	CAILGLAGYNEQFF	TGTGCCATCCTGGGACTAGCGGGGTACAATGAGCAGTTCTTC
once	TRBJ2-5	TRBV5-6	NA	CASSLPGRAETQYF	TGTGCCAGCAGCTTGCCGGGAAGGGCCGAGACCCAGTACTTC
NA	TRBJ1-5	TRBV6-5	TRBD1	CASSLDRDQPQHF	TGTGCCAGCAGTTTAGACAGGGATCAGCCCCAGCATTTT
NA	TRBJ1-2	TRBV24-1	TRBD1	CATSDPGQGVYGYTF	TGTGCCACCAGTGATCCGGGACAGGGCGTTTATGGCTACACCTTC
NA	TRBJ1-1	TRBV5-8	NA	CASSPPGRGSTEAFF	TGTGCCAGCAGCCCCCCTGGGAGGGGTAGCACTGAAGCTTTCTTT
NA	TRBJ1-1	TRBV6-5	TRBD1	CASSYFTGAEAFF	TGTGCCAGCAGTTACTTCACAGGGGCCGAAGCTTTCTTT
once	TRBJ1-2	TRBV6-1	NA	CASSEAGGSTDYGYTF	TGTGCCAGCAGTGAAGCGGGGGGAAGCACCGACTATGGCTACACCTTC